The 6 T cell receptor beta chains presented below share a single source sample, sequenced in a study of T cell changes during pregnancy in multiple sclerosis. Sequenced by immunoSEQ multiplex PCR; TCRdb stores in-frame clones only, minus some. The sample has about 34,000 clones; 90% are singletons. The sample consisted of CD8+ T cells from peripheral blood mononuclear cells, taken before pregnancy. The receptors derive from a female donor with multiple sclerosis, enrolled in a pregnancy study.

The chain recombines TRBV29-1 with TRBJ2-7; 8 bases agree with TRBD2. The V gene end was trimmed by 3 bases and the J gene end by 5 bases; junction bases not matched to a gene: 12. Per the germline V gene, CDR1 is SQVTM and CDR2 is ANQGSEA. The CDR3 length is 15 residues. The CDR3 spells CSVETAGGPRDEQYF. In DNA, the CDR3 is TGCAGCGTTGAGACGGCGGGAGGCCCAAGGGACGAGCAGTACTTC.

This sequence joins TRBV27 and TRBJ1-1, with 8 bases that match TRBD1. CDR3 length: 13 residues. Germline V gene data show CDR1 as MNHEY and CDR2 as SMNVEV (reference sequence). J lost 1 base, V lost 7 bases, and 2 bases had no gene match. CDR3 amino acids: CASNRGGNTEAFF. Here the CDR3 DNA reads TGTGCCAGCAACAGGGGGGGGAACACTGAAGCTTTCTTT.

This clone was detected only once. CDR3 DNA: TGTGCCAGCAGTTTAACAACCCGGGGTAATCAGCCCCAGCATTTT. It yields the protein CASSLTTRGNQPQHF. The rearrangement uses TRBV27 and TRBJ1-5; D is ambiguous. This CDR3 has 15 residues. The V end was cut by 2 bases, the J end by 4 bases, with 12 bases between. Per germline, CDR1 MNHEY and CDR2 SMNVEV (reference sequence).

This chain joins TRBV19 and TRBJ2-1, with a possible D match to TRBD2 (6 bases). The CDR3 loop spans 14 amino acids. Germline CDR1 is LNHDA and CDR2 is SQIVND (reference sequence). Trimming cost V 7 bases and J 5 bases, with 15 bases left between them. CDR3 residues: CASTDYLGDNEQFF. The CDR3 nucleotides are TGTGCCAGTACGGACTACCTAGGTGACAATGAGCAGTTCTTC.

V and J are TRBV4-3 and TRBJ1-2, with 10 bases fitting TRBD1. This CDR3 region has 14 residues. Trimming cost V 3 bases and J 4 bases; bases outside gene matches: 2. The germline V gene encodes CDR1 LGHNA and CDR2 YSLEER. The CDR3 nucleotides read TGCGCCAGCAGCCAGGACAGGGGGACCTATGGCTACACCTTC. Amino acids: CASSQDRGTYGYTF.

The rearrangement uses TRBV7-9 and TRBJ1-4, with D possibly matching TRBD1 (5 bases). Germline CDR1 and CDR2: SEHNR and FQNEAQ (reference sequence). The CDR3 runs 14 residues. The V and J ends lost 5 bases and 6 bases respectively, with 13 bases between them. The CDR3: CASSPAAGYEKLFF. The DNA for the CDR3 is TGTGCCAGCAGCCCCGCGGCAGGGTATGAAAAACTGTTTTTT.